These T cell receptor beta chains were read from a single sample in a study of blood T cells in healthy people across ages. TCRdb independently ran MiXCR on the 5' RACE reads; one entry per CDR3 protein. The sample includes over 600,000 distinct CDR3 sequences, 35% to 50% of them seen just once. The sample consisted of blood. These receptors originate from a man aged 80 or over in good health. Each CDR3 is given with its conserved first and last residue. D genes are given only for firm matches. For some rows the clone size is stated as once, few or many, or as a class when expanded; others skip it.

J: TRBJ2-5; D: NA; size: many; V: TRBV29-1; DNA: TGCAGCGGTCGACAGGGAGGGGAGACCCAGTACTTC; CDR3: CSGRQGGETQYF
J: TRBJ1-2; D: TRBD1; size: few; V: TRBV5-1; DNA: TGCGCCAGCAGCCTCGGACAGGGGAGTAACTATGGCTACACCTTC; CDR3: CASSLGQGSNYGYTF
J: TRBJ2-3; D: TRBD2; size: NA; V: TRBV27; DNA: TGTGCCAGCAGGGTTAGACTAGCGGGAGTTGGGGATACGCAGTATTTT; CDR3: CASRVRLAGVGDTQYF
J: TRBJ2-2; D: NA; size: NA; V: TRBV28; DNA: TGTGCCAGCAGGGAAGGCCTCAACACCGGGGAGCTGTTTTTT; CDR3: CASREGLNTGELFF
J: TRBJ1-4; D: NA; size: NA; V: TRBV13; DNA: TGTGCCAGCAGCCCGCGACAGAGCAAACTGTTTTTT; CDR3: CASSPRQSKLFF
J: TRBJ2-1; D: TRBD2; size: NA; V: TRBV5-1; DNA: TGCGCCAGCAGCGCTGGACTAGCGGGAGGAAGGTCCCACAATGAGCAGTTCTTC; CDR3: CASSAGLAGGRSHNEQFF
J: TRBJ2-3; D: NA; size: few; V: TRBV4-3; DNA: TGCGCCAGCAGCCAGGGGACCTACCTTAGCACAGATACGCAGTATTTT; CDR3: CASSQGTYLSTDTQYF
J: TRBJ1-6; D: NA; size: NA; V: TRBV5-1; DNA: TGCGCCAGCAGCTTGAGGAGCTCTAATAATTCACCCCTCCACTTT; CDR3: CASSLRSSNNSPLHF
J: TRBJ2-1; D: NA; size: NA; V: TRBV20-1; DNA: TGCAGTGCCTCCAACCAGCAACGCCAGAGCTCCTACAATGAGCAGTTCTTC; CDR3: CSASNQQRQSSYNEQFF
J: TRBJ1-1; D: NA; size: NA; V: TRBV14; DNA: TGTGCCAGCAGTGCCCGGGACCCCCGGACTGAAGCTTTCTTT; CDR3: CASSARDPRTEAFF
J: TRBJ2-5; D: TRBD2; size: many; V: TRBV6-2/TRBV6-3; DNA: TGTGCCAGCAGTAAAGGGGGACTAGCGAAAGAGACCCAGTACTTC; CDR3: CASSKGGLAKETQYF
J: TRBJ2-7; D: NA; size: few; V: TRBV2; DNA: TGTGCCAGCAGTGAACGAGGGGTCAGCTCCTACGAGCAGTACTTC; CDR3: CASSERGVSSYEQYF
J: TRBJ2-7; D: NA; size: NA; V: TRBV20-1; DNA: TGCAGTGCTAGAGATGCGAGATGGGAGAGGACCCCTTTCTCCTACGAGCAGTACTTC; CDR3: CSARDARWERTPFSYEQYF
J: TRBJ1-4; D: NA; size: few; V: TRBV6-5; DNA: TGTGCCAGCGGGCGAGCGACAGCCTTTAATGAAAAACTGTTTTTT; CDR3: CASGRATAFNEKLFF
J: TRBJ2-3; D: NA; size: NA; V: TRBV15; DNA: TGTGCCACCAGCAGAGAGGACGGGGGTGCAGATACGCAGTATTTT; CDR3: CATSREDGGADTQYF
J: TRBJ2-4; D: TRBD1; size: few; V: TRBV20-1; DNA: TGCAGTGCTGGAAACAGGGGTGGTCAAAACATTCAGTACTTC; CDR3: CSAGNRGGQNIQYF